Presented here are 13 T cell receptor beta chains from one specimen sequenced in a study of CD4 T cells in relation to SARS-CoV-2 and coronaviruses. Only in-frame clones appear in the TCRdb table, and some are missing; sequencing was by immunoSEQ multiplex PCR. Here the sample spans 20,000 to 25,000 clones, roughly 79% being singletons. Before the COVID-19 pandemic, during about 2011-2019, CD4+ T cells were taken from unexposed donors. Isolation of CD4+ T cells took place after about eleven days in culture. For these TCRs, the target antigens are not known. The sample was CD4+ T cells from PBMCs, cultured in vitro. These TCRs come from a human donor in good health.

The chain couples TRBV5-1 to TRBJ1-1; D gene ambiguous. The CDR3 sequence is 13 residues long. The germline V gene encodes CDR1 SGHRS and CDR2 YFSETQ. V lost 3 bases, J lost 1 base, and 7 bases lay in between. CDR3 protein: CASSSDANTEAFF. CDR3 coding DNA: TGCGCCAGCAGCTCCGACGCGAACACTGAAGCTTTCTTT.

The chain has TRBV30 and TRBJ2-1, with D uncertain. The CDR3 has 13 amino acids. CDR1 GTSNPN and CDR2 SVGIG come from the germline V gene (reference sequence). V lost 3 bases, J lost 2 bases, and 8 bases lay in between. CDR3 sequence: CAWRLVAYNEQFF. For the CDR3, the DNA is TGTGCCTGGAGGCTGGTGGCCTACAATGAGCAGTTCTTC.

This clone showed up just a few times. The same CDR3 also results from other DNA sequences found in this sample. The J gene is TRBJ1-1, the V gene TRBV7-9; D is perhaps TRBD1 (5 bases). The CDR3 is made up of 14 amino acids. The germline V gene encodes CDR1 SEHNR and CDR2 FQNEAQ (reference sequence). V dropped 5 bases and J dropped 1 base, with 11 bases sitting between them. CDR3 in amino acids: CASSGGTENTEAFF. DNA of the CDR3: TGTGCCAGCAGCGGCGGGACGGAGAACACTGAAGCTTTCTTT.

V is TRBV28 and J is TRBJ2-1; 10 bases map to TRBD2. Trimming cost V 7 bases and J 9 bases; bases outside gene matches: 6. There are 13 residues in the CDR3. Germline V gene data show CDR1 as MDHEN and CDR2 as SYDVKM. CDR3 DNA: TGTGCCAGCACCTTAGCGGGGGGCATTGAGCAGTTCTTC. It is translated as CASTLAGGIEQFF.

The chain uses TRBV27 and TRBJ1-2; D not resolved. V was trimmed by 3 bases and J by 5 bases, leaving 16 bases between them. CDR1 MNHEY and CDR2 SMNVEV come from the germline V gene (reference sequence). The CDR3 runs 15 residues. In DNA, the CDR3 is TGTGCCAGCAGTTTGTACCCATCGTCGGGGTATGGCTACACCTTC. This gives the protein CASSLYPSSGYGYTF.

The chain uses TRBV10-3 and TRBJ2-7; 10 positions match TRBD1. The V and J ends lost 6 bases and 0 bases, in that order; junction bases with no gene match: 8. This CDR3 region has 16 residues. CDR1 and CDR2 (germline): ENHRY, SYGVKD. The CDR3 DNA sequence: TGTGCCATCAGCGGAAGCCGGGACAGGGGCTCCTACGAGCAGTACTTC. It specifies CAISGSRDRGSYEQYF.

On this clone itself: Without the conserved terminal phenylalanine or tryptophan, this CDR3 likely stems from a read error. It is unclear where the CDR3 begins or ends on the DNA, so no DNA is shown, and the CDR3 is as TCRdb lists it. The chain couples TRBV5-6 to TRBJ2-7; TRBD1, as called in the table, went unchecked against the DNA. The CDR3 has 14 residues if both end residues are counted. Per germline, CDR1 SGHDT and CDR2 YYEEEE. CDR3 amino acids: CASSTGTGEIAGIY.

The chain links TRBV2 to TRBJ1-1; possible D gene TRBD1, 5 bases. V lost 4 bases and J lost 4, with 7 bases in between. In germline, CDR1 is SNHLY, CDR2 FYNNEI. The CDR3 has 12 residues. The CDR3 DNA sequence: TGTGCCAGCAGTGCCGGGGGCACTGAAGCTTTCTTT. Amino acid sequence: CASSAGGTEAFF.

The chain has TRBV28 and TRBJ2-1; D unresolved. V was clipped by 4 bases and J by 14 bases, with 21 bases between them. Germline CDR1 is MDHEN and CDR2 is SYDVKM. This CDR3 region has 14 residues. This CDR3 reads CASSSKDALKKEFF. CDR3 sequence (DNA): TGTGCCAGCAGTTCAAAGGATGCCCTAAAGAAGGAGTTCTTC.

The V call is TRBV18, the J call TRBJ2-7; D not certain. The V gene's germline CDR1 is KGHSH and CDR2 LQKENI. The CDR3 consists of 12 residues. Between the trimmed V and J ends, which lost 3 bases and 4 bases, there was a span of 7 bases. The CDR3, as DNA: TGTGCCAGCTCACCCACAGTGTACGAGCAGTACTTC. It codes for CASSPTVYEQYF.

The chain employs TRBV6-5 and TRBJ2-2, with D perhaps TRBD2 (6 bases). The germline gives CDR1 MNHEY, CDR2 SVGAGI. This CDR3 is built from 15 residues. V was clipped by 4 bases and J by 6 bases, with 15 bases between them. The CDR3 spells CASSSKTRGAGELFF. CDR3 sequence (DNA): TGTGCCAGCAGTTCCAAGACTAGGGGTGCCGGGGAGCTGTTTTTT.

This chain uses TRBV10-1 with TRBJ2-1, with 7 bases lining up with TRBD1. Trimming cost V 3 bases and J 2 bases; bases outside gene matches: 7. The CDR3 loop spans 16 amino acids. Germline CDR1 is WNHNN and CDR2 is SYGVQD (reference sequence). CDR3 in amino acids: CASSDVQGVAYNEQFF. In DNA, the CDR3 is TGCGCCAGCAGTGATGTTCAGGGGGTAGCCTACAATGAGCAGTTCTTC.

The chain has TRBV6-5 and TRBJ2-1; D possibly corresponds to TRBD2 (6 bases). Germline V CDR1 and CDR2: MNHEY, SVGAGI. This CDR3 has 15 amino acids. With 7 bases removed from V and 0 bases from J, the gap between germline ends came to 13 bases. DNA of the CDR3: TGTGCCAGCACGGAGCGGGTAAGCTCCTACAATGAGCAGTTCTTC. Translating it yields CASTERVSSYNEQFF.